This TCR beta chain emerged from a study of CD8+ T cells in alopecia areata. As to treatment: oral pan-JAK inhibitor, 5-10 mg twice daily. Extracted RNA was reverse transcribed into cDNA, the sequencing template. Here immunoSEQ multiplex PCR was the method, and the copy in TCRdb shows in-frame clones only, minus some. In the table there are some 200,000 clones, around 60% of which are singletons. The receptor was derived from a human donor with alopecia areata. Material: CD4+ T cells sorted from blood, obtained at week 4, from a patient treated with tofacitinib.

The CDR3 DNA follows: TGTGCCAGCAGCTTGGGACAGGGGGCGGACTATGGCTACACCTTC. It encodes CASSLGQGADYGYTF. The chain has TRBV5-4 and TRBJ1-2; 10 nucleotides match TRBD1. V lost 0 bases and J lost 3; bases outside the gene matches: 2. CDR3 length: 15 residues. Germline V lookup: CDR1 SGHNT, CDR2 YYREEE (reference sequence).